This T cell receptor (beta chain) stems from a study of shared clonotypes between healthy human individuals. Overall study findings and caveats: Generally, naive subsets (rather than memory subsets) showed larger estimated richness.

With regard to this clone: No antigen is known for it.

Here immunoSEQ multiplex PCR was the method, and the copy in TCRdb shows in-frame clones only, minus some. The sample consists of over a million clones, approximately 78% of them appearing once. It was into CD45RA+ naive and CD45RA-negative memory subsets that the CD4+ cells were split. Trimming took 0 bases from V and 3 from J, leaving 7 bases between them. The CDR3 sequence is 14 residues long. The germline CDR1 and CDR2 sequences are SGHRS and YFSETQ. Input material: memory CD4+ T cells from PBMCs. Subset given: CD45RA-negative fraction. V usage is TRBV5-1 and J usage is TRBJ2-1; no reliable D call. This TCR came from a man between 18 and 35 years old in good health. Some clones in this sample may be carry-over from other donors' samples. The chain's CDR3 is CASSLGPVYNEQFF. CDR3 in DNA: TGCGCCAGCAGCTTGGGGCCAGTCTACAATGAGCAGTTCTTC.